This T cell receptor (beta chain) is drawn from a study of cytomegalovirus exposure and HLA in healthy donors. Study-level points and caveats: Further analysis was carried out later, and it showed several of the most significant clusters appearing linked to common viral pathogens.

PCR employed 60 Vbeta and 13 Jbeta primers. Sequenced by immunoSEQ multiplex PCR; TCRdb stores in-frame clones only, minus some. This sample has 120,000 to 150,000 clones, with over 60% found just once. V was shortened by 0 bases and J by 2 bases, with 9 bases between the two germline ends. The V gene's germline CDR1 is MRHNA and CDR2 SNTAGT. The CDR3 consists of 15 residues. A note on this clone: Its specificity is unknown.

The source of this sequence is a man aged 35-49 years in good health and CMV-seronegative. Sequencing input: PBMCs. The gene calls are TRBV6-4 and TRBJ2-3; perhaps TRBD2 as D (5 bases). The CDR3 DNA is TGTGCCAGCAGTGACTCGACGGGGAACACAGATACGCAGTATTTT. Translation gives CASSDSTGNTDTQYF.